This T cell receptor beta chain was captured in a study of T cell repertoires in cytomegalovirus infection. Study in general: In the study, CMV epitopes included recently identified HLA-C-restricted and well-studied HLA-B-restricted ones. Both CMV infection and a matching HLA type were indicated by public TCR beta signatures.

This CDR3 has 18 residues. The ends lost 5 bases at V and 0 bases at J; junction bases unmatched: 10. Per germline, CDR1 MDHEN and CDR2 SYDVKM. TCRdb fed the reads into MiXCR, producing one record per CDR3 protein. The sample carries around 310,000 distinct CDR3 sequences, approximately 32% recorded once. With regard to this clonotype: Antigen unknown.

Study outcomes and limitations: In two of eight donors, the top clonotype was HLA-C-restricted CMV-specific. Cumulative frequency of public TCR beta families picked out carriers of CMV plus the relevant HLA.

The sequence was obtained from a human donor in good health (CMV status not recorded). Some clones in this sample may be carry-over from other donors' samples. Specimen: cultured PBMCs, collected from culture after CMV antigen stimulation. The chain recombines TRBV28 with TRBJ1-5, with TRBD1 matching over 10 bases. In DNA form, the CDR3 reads TGTGCCAGCAGTGCGACAGGGGGCGACCTTAGTAGCAATCAGCCCCAGCATTTT. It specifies CASSATGGDLSSNQPQHF.